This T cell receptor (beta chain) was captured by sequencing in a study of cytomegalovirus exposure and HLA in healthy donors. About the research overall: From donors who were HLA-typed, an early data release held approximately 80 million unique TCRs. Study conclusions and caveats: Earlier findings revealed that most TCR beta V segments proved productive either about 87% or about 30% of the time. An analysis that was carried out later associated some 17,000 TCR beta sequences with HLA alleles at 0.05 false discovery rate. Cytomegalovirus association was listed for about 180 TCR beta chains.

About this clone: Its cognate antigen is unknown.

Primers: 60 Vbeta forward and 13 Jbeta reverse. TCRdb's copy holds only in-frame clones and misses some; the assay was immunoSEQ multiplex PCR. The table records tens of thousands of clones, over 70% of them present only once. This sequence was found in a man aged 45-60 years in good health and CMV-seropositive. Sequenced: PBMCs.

The CDR3 DNA follows: TGTGCCAGCAGCTTAGTGGGGGCTAGCGGTAATGAGCAGTTCTTC. The encoded protein is CASSLVGASGNEQFF. V and J are TRBV7-2 and TRBJ2-1; D is perhaps TRBD2 (7 bases). Germline V gene sequence: CDR1 SGHTA, CDR2 FQGNSA. The CDR3 is made up of 15 amino acids. Between the trimmed V and J ends, which lost 1 base and 7 bases, there was a span of 14 bases. Full variable domain (remainder filled in from reference TRBV7-2 and TRBJ2-1): GAGVSQSPSNKVTEKGKDVELRCDPISGHTALYWYRQSLGQGLEFLIYFQGNSAPDKSGLPSDRFSAERTGGSVSTLTIQRTQQEDSAVYLCASSLVGASGNEQFFGPGTRLTVL.